These 29 T cell receptor beta chains were all obtained from the same sample, sequenced in a study of blood T cell repertoires in COVID-19. Produced via immunoSEQ multiplex PCR; TCRdb's table is partial and in-frame only. Of fewer than 200,000 clones listed, 75% to 80% are singletons. Material for sequencing was peripheral blood. The source is a woman aged 70-85 years with acute or convalescent COVID-19.

The chain carries TRBV3-1 (or the pseudogene TRBV3-2) and TRBJ2-2, with 14 bases identical to TRBD2. Trimming cost V 4 bases and J 10 bases; bases outside gene matches: 8. The germline gives CDR1 LGHDT, CDR2 YNNKEL (reference sequence). The CDR3 has 16 residues. This CDR3 reads CASSRGLAGVVEELFF. Written as DNA, the CDR3 is TGTGCCAGCAGCCGGGGACTAGCGGGAGTGGTCGAGGAGCTGTTTTTT.

The chain has TRBV10-3 and TRBJ2-3, with TRBD2 identical over 9 bases. This CDR3 spans 16 amino acids. CDR1 and CDR2 (germline): ENHRY, SYGVKD. V shed 4 bases and J 3 bases; nucleotides not matched to a gene: 8. The CDR3 DNA reads TGTGCCATCAGTGGGGTCTTTGCGGGAGGGACAGATACGCAGTATTTT. Translating gives CAISGVFAGGTDTQYF.

The chain is built from TRBV10-3 and TRBJ2-3, with D possibly matching TRBD2 (6 bases). Germline-derived CDR1 and CDR2 are ENHRY and SYGVKD. Trimming stripped 8 bases from V and 0 bases from J, with 12 bases between. The CDR3 contains 14 residues. The CDR3 here is CAIGALASTDTQYF. As DNA, the CDR3 is TGTGCCATCGGGGCACTAGCCAGCACAGATACGCAGTATTTT.

The rearrangement joins TRBV4-2 to TRBJ2-7, with 7 bases lining up with TRBD2. The CDR3 contains 15 residues. Germline CDR1 LGHNA, CDR2 YNFKEQ. With 1 base clipped from V and 2 bases from J, the junction kept 5 bases outside the gene matches. The CDR3 here is CASSQATSDTYEQYF. Here the CDR3 DNA reads TGTGCCAGCAGCCAAGCTACTAGCGACACCTACGAGCAGTACTTC.

The rearrangement uses TRBV18 and TRBJ2-3; TRBD2 agrees at 9 bases. The CDR3 contains 16 residues. V was clipped by 3 bases and J by 7 bases; unmatched bases: 11. Germline V gives CDR1 KGHSH, CDR2 LQKENI. The CDR3 DNA sequence: TGTGCCAGCTCACCCCCTACTAGCGGGTCGGTGAATACGCAGTATTTT. Its protein product is CASSPPTSGSVNTQYF.

V gene TRBV19 combines with J gene TRBJ1-5; 7 bases align to TRBD1. CDR3 length: 16 residues. Trimming took 3 bases from V and 2 from J; bases not matched to a gene: 7. Germline V lookup: CDR1 LNHDA, CDR2 SQIVND (reference sequence). The CDR3 DNA sequence: TGTGCCAGTAGTATTGTACAGGGGAGCGGCAATCAGCCCCAGCATTTT. Protein sequence: CASSIVQGSGNQPQHF.

This chain uses TRBV5-1 with TRBJ2-5; 12 nucleotides agree with TRBD2. The CDR3 loop spans 17 amino acids. The V gene's germline CDR1 is SGHRS and CDR2 YFSETQ. The ends lost 0 bases at V and 1 base at J; junction bases unmatched: 4. The CDR3, as DNA: TGCGCCAGCAGCTTGGTCACTAGCGGGAGGATCCAAGAGACCCAGTACTTC. Translating gives CASSLVTSGRIQETQYF.

The J gene is TRBJ2-7, the V gene TRBV19; the match to TRBD2 covers 9 bases. The CDR3 runs 14 residues. From germline, CDR1 is LNHDA and CDR2 SQIVND (reference sequence). V was pared by 8 bases and J by 0 bases, with 5 bases of the junction left unmatched. The CDR3 is CASAQAGGSYEQYF. CDR3 nucleotides: TGTGCCAGTGCACAAGCGGGAGGCTCCTACGAGCAGTACTTC.

This rearrangement joins TRBV6-5 to TRBJ2-2; D perhaps matches TRBD1 (6 bases). The CDR3 is 14 amino acids. The germline V gene encodes CDR1 MNHEY and CDR2 SVGAGI. Trimming removed 10 bases at V and 4 bases at J, with 16 bases between. CDR3: CATRFTGSTGELFF. Written as DNA, the CDR3 is TGTGCCACCCGCTTTACAGGGAGCACCGGGGAGCTGTTTTTT.

The table lists this clone with a count of one. CDR3 in amino acids: CSASLPGTQYF. For the CDR3, the DNA is TGCAGTGCTAGTCTCCCGGGTACGCAGTATTTT. The V call is TRBV20-1, the J call TRBJ2-3, with unresolved D. Trimming cost V 3 bases and J 8 bases, with 9 bases left between them. There are 11 residues in the CDR3. Germline V gives CDR1 DFQATT, CDR2 SNEGSKA (reference sequence).

J is TRBJ2-5 and V is TRBV6-5; no firm D call. V was clipped by 7 bases and J by 3 bases, with 12 bases between them. CDR1 and CDR2 (germline): MNHEY, SVGAGI. CDR3 length: 13 residues. This CDR3 is CASIWSGEETQYF. The CDR3 DNA reads as TGTGCCAGCATATGGTCAGGTGAAGAGACCCAGTACTTC.

The chain employs TRBV7-2 and TRBJ2-7; 8 bases fit TRBD2. J lost 6 bases, V lost 4 bases, and 8 bases had no gene match. The length of the CDR3 is 14 residues. Germline assignment: CDR1 SGHTA and CDR2 FQGNSA. DNA for the CDR3: TGTGCCAGCAGCTCGGGACCGGGAGGGCTCGAGCAGTACTTC. This translates into CASSSGPGGLEQYF.

V gene TRBV21-1 combines with J gene TRBJ2-7; TRBD2 was called by the table and not checked on the DNA. TRBV21-1 counts as a pseudogene. This CDR3 is 18 amino acids long. The CDR3 region has the DNA TGTGCCAGCAGCAATGCCCCACTAGCGGGATGGAACTTCTACGAGCAGTACTTC. Translated: CASSNAPLAGWNFYEQYF.

J is TRBJ2-1 and V is TRBV7-9; tentative D call: TRBD1 (5 bases). The CDR3 is made up of 12 amino acids. CDR1 SEHNR and CDR2 FQNEAQ come from the germline V gene (reference sequence). Trimming cost V 5 bases and J 10 bases, with 12 bases left between them. The CDR3 bases are TGTGCCAGCAGCCCTACTTGGGGCGAGCAGTTCTTC. Translation: CASSPTWGEQFF.

The chain couples TRBV7-9 to TRBJ2-7; 9 bases line up with TRBD2. CDR1 and CDR2 from the germline V gene are SEHNR and FQNEAQ (reference sequence). Trimming at V came to 5 bases and at J to 6 bases, leaving 8 bases not matched to a gene. The CDR3 runs to 14 residues. The CDR3 coding sequence is TGTGCCAGCAGCCGGCGGCGGGAGGGCCGCGAGCAGTACTTC. Its protein product is CASSRRREGREQYF. Together with reference TRBV7-9 and TRBJ2-7, the CDR3 gives the full variable domain: DTGVSQNPRHKITKRGQNVTFRCDPISEHNRLYWYRQTLGQGPEFLTYFQNEAQLEKSRLLSDRFSAERPKGSFSTLEIQRTEQGDSAMYLCASSRRREGREQYFGPGTRLTVT.

The V gene is TRBV7-9, the J gene TRBJ2-3, with TRBD1 as a possible D gene (6 bases). This CDR3 contains 16 residues. Trimming left V 5 bases short and J 0 bases short, with 15 bases between. Germline CDR1 is SEHNR and CDR2 is FQNEAQ (reference sequence). The CDR3, as DNA: TGTGCCAGCAGCCCTGGACAGATGTCTAGCACAGATACGCAGTATTTT. Its protein product is CASSPGQMSSTDTQYF.

The chain joins TRBV5-8 to TRBJ1-5; 12 nucleotides line up with TRBD1. The CDR3 is made up of 15 amino acids. Trimming took 7 bases from V and 6 from J; bases not matched to a gene: 8. Germline assignment: CDR1 SGHTS and CDR2 YDEGEE. CDR3 sequence: CASGPRDRGPQPQHF. The CDR3 DNA sequence: TGTGCCAGCGGACCCAGGGACAGGGGGCCTCAGCCCCAGCATTTT.

In its sample, this clone was seen a few times. This chain connects TRBV2 to TRBJ2-5; TRBD2 agrees at 10 bases. Germline loops: CDR1 SNHLY, CDR2 FYNNEI. The CDR3 spans 15 residues. V shed 8 bases, J shed 5 bases, and the junction held 11 bases outside the gene matches. CDR3 amino acids: CASASGLAGEETQYF. The CDR3 region has the DNA TGTGCCAGCGCCTCGGGGCTAGCGGGAGAGGAGACCCAGTACTTC.

The CDR3 loop reads CASSQGLGADTQYF. The CDR3 nucleotides are TGTGCCAGCAGCCAAGGACTAGGGGCAGATACGCAGTATTTT. The chain is built from TRBV3-1 (or the pseudogene TRBV3-2) and TRBJ2-3; D perhaps matches TRBD2 (6 bases). CDR1 LGHDT and CDR2 YNNKEL come from the germline V gene (reference sequence). This CDR3 is 14 amino acids long. V was clipped by 1 base and J by 4 bases, with 9 bases between them.

This sequence joins TRBV5-6 and TRBJ1-1, with 9 bases lining up with TRBD1. Germline lookup yields CDR1 SGHDT and CDR2 YYEEEE. The V gene end was trimmed by 0 bases and the J gene end by 4 bases; junction bases not matched to a gene: 4. The CDR3 spans 15 residues. The CDR3 DNA reads TGTGCCAGCAGCTTGGGGGCGACAGGGGGCACTGAAGCTTTCTTT. Its translation: CASSLGATGGTEAFF.

This chain links TRBV24-1 with TRBJ2-3; D not resolved. Trimming stripped 5 bases from V and 0 bases from J, with 8 bases between. The CDR3 extends over 14 amino acids. Germline CDR1 KGHDR, CDR2 SFDVKD. CDR3 residues: CATSVRGSTDTQYF. CDR3 DNA sequence: TGTGCCACCAGTGTACGAGGTAGCACAGATACGCAGTATTTT.

The rearrangement joins TRBV28 to TRBJ2-6; D perhaps matches TRBD2 (6 bases). With 6 bases removed from V and 3 bases from J, the gap between germline ends came to 15 bases. The CDR3 totals 16 residues. CDR1 MDHEN and CDR2 SYDVKM come from the germline V gene. The CDR3 DNA reads as TGTGCCAGCAGCAAAGACGGGAGACGTGGGGCCAACGTCCTGACTTTC. The encoded protein is CASSKDGRRGANVLTF.

As DNA, the CDR3 is TGTGCCAGCAGCTTAACACCAGCGGGAGTAGCAGATACGCAGTATTTT. Protein product: CASSLTPAGVADTQYF. This chain connects TRBV7-3 to TRBJ2-3; TRBD2 agrees at 8 bases. CDR3 size: 16 residues. Germline V CDR1 and CDR2: SGHTA, FQGTGA. Trimming at V came to 0 bases and at J to 4 bases, leaving 6 bases not matched to a gene.

The V call is TRBV19, the J call TRBJ1-2; TRBD1 might be the D (6 bases). Germline V gene data show CDR1 as LNHDA and CDR2 as SQIVND (reference sequence). The CDR3 runs 15 residues. With 6 bases removed from V and 4 bases from J, the gap between germline ends came to 18 bases. CDR3 sequence: CASSKQGHAGYGYTF. The CDR3 DNA reads TGTGCCAGTAGCAAACAGGGACACGCGGGCTATGGCTACACCTTC.

The V gene is TRBV5-1, the J gene TRBJ1-4; D is perhaps TRBD1 (5 bases). Trimming shortened V by 7 bases and J by 5 bases, and 9 bases separated the two germline ends. CDR3 length: 12 residues. The V gene's germline CDR1 is SGHRS and CDR2 YFSETQ. CDR3 sequence: CASRRGNEKLFF. In DNA form, the CDR3 reads TGCGCCAGCCGGCGGGGGAATGAAAAACTGTTTTTT.

This chain joins TRBV29-1 and TRBJ2-7; TRBD2 is a possible D gene (6 bases). The V end was cut by 7 bases, the J end by 3 bases, with 13 bases between. The CDR3 is 12 residues long. Per germline, CDR1 SQVTM and CDR2 ANQGSEA. CDR3 protein: CSAVWGGYEQYF. CDR3 bases: TGCAGCGCGGTCTGGGGAGGCTACGAGCAGTACTTC.

The chain couples TRBV2 to TRBJ1-2, with D maybe TRBD1 (5 bases). CDR3 length equals 16 residues. The V end lost 6 bases, the J end lost 8 bases, and 25 bases lay between the germline ends. The germline V gene encodes CDR1 SNHLY and CDR2 FYNNEI. The CDR3 spells CASSESEQGINFGYTF. For the CDR3, the DNA is TGTGCCAGCAGCGAAAGTGAGCAGGGAATAAATTTCGGCTACACCTTC. Variable domain in full (rest from reference TRBV2 and TRBJ1-2): EPEVTQTPSHQVTQMGQEVILRCVPISNHLYFYWYRQILGQKVEFLVSFYNNEISEKSEIFDDQFSVERPDGSNFTLKIRSTKLEDSAMYFCASSESEQGINFGYTFGSGTRLTVV.

This chain's CDR3 is CACSTGGWYEQYF. DNA of the CDR3: TGTGCCTGTTCCACAGGGGGTTGGTACGAGCAGTACTTC. The chain recombines TRBV30 with TRBJ2-7; 8 bases are a match to TRBD1. J was trimmed by 4 bases and V by 6 bases; bases with no gene match: 8. Germline V gene lookup returns CDR1 GTSNPN and CDR2 SVGIG (reference sequence). The CDR3 extends over 13 amino acids.

The gene calls are TRBV7-2 and TRBJ2-7, with no clear D. Trimming shortened V by 1 base and J by 3 bases, and 10 bases separated the two germline ends. CDR1 is SGHTA, CDR2 FQGNSA, per germline. The CDR3 has 14 amino acids. The CDR3 coding sequence is TGTGCCAGCAGCTTAGTTTCTTCTTTCTACGAGCAGTACTTC. Translating it yields CASSLVSSFYEQYF.